This T cell receptor (beta chain) was obtained from a study of identifying expanded T cells in peripheral blood. This clone has a handful of counts. Produced via immunoSEQ multiplex PCR; TCRdb's table is partial and in-frame only. This repertoire shows about 130,000 clones, roughly 90% found once; its top ten account for around 8.4%. The germline V gene encodes CDR1 SGHRS and CDR2 YFSETQ. With 7 bases clipped from V and 1 base from J, the junction kept 4 bases outside the gene matches. The CDR3 is 13 amino acids. The chain uses TRBV5-1 and TRBJ1-1, with 7 bases aligning to TRBD1. This sequence originates from a person aged 18 to 70 in good health. Source material: blood. The DNA of the CDR3 is TGCGCCAGCTGGGGACAGACGAACACTGAAGCTTTCTTT. Protein: CASWGQTNTEAFF.